Presented here are 21 T cell receptor beta chains from one specimen sequenced in a study of regulatory T cells in long-lasting Graves disease. The authors built TCR beta libraries using iRepertoire HTBI primers and Arm-PCR of CDR3 regions. MiXCR, applied by TCRdb to the multiplex PCR reads, yields one record per CDR3 protein. The sample has about 420,000 distinct CDR3 sequences; about 25% are singletons. Described time point: persistent/refractory GD, antithyroid drugs over 5 years with positive TRAb. Researchers made the TCR library from RNA that was extracted from PBMCs. Sequenced material: peripheral blood mononuclear cells (PBMCs), taken when the disease was refractory, from a patient treated with antithyroid drugs. The receptors come from a female donor with Graves disease.

This clonotype came up a few times. The chain is built from TRBV15 and TRBJ1-1; 9 bases map to TRBD1. Unmatched junction bases numbered 6, after V lost 3 bases and J lost 4 bases. CDR3 length equals 15 residues. Germline CDR1 and CDR2: LNHNV and YYDKDF (reference sequence). The CDR3 DNA reads as TGTGCCACCAGCAGGGACAGGGGATGGAGCACTGAAGCTTTCTTT. Translation: CATSRDRGWSTEAFF.

The chain combines TRBV7-9 with TRBJ2-4; 8 bases align to TRBD1. The CDR3 is made up of 15 amino acids. J was trimmed by 8 bases and V by 6 bases; bases with no gene match: 12. Looked up from germline, CDR1 is SEHNR and CDR2 is FQNEAQ (reference sequence). The CDR3 nucleotides read TGTGCCAGCAGTTTTCCCAGGGGGCAAGTAGACATTCAGTACTTC. Translated: CASSFPRGQVDIQYF.

At least ten counts were recorded for this clonotype. The chain couples TRBV27 to TRBJ2-7; 9 bases map to TRBD2. The V gene's germline CDR1 is MNHEY and CDR2 SMNVEV (reference sequence). The CDR3 contains 14 residues. V was clipped by 6 bases and J by 5 bases; unmatched bases: 8. The CDR3 DNA reads TGTGCCAGCAGGCGGGGGGGAATGGATCACGAGCAGTACTTC. Translated: CASRRGGMDHEQYF.

The chain is built from TRBV30 and TRBJ1-1, with unresolved D. Trimming shortened V by 1 base and J by 3 bases, and 9 bases separated the two germline ends. Per germline, CDR1 GTSNPN and CDR2 SVGIG (reference sequence). The CDR3 has 13 amino acids. CDR3 loop: CAWSAYLDTEAFF. The CDR3 region has the DNA TGTGCCTGGAGTGCTTACCTTGACACTGAAGCTTTCTTT.

The chain is built from TRBV2 and TRBJ1-1, with D perhaps matching TRBD1 (6 bases). The V gene lost 11 bases and the J gene lost 4 bases, with 20 bases spanning the gap. The CDR3 runs 14 residues. Germline CDR1 and CDR2: SNHLY and FYNNEI. The CDR3 bases are TGTGCCCGAGCAAGTTCCACAGGGCCCACTGAAGCTTTCTTT. Amino acid sequence: CARASSTGPTEAFF.

This clonotype has at least ten counts. V is TRBV28 and J is TRBJ1-1, with TRBD1 as a possible D gene (6 bases). The V end was cut by 1 base, the J end by 4 bases, with 10 bases between. The CDR3 contains 14 residues. Per germline, CDR1 MDHEN and CDR2 SYDVKM. CDR3 protein: CASSLSLGGTEAFF. CDR3 DNA sequence: TGTGCCAGCAGTTTATCATTAGGGGGCACTGAAGCTTTCTTT.

This clonotype has just a few counts. The J gene is TRBJ1-1, the V gene TRBV3-1; D perhaps matches TRBD1 (6 bases). This CDR3 has 13 residues. Germline V gene lookup returns CDR1 LGHDT and CDR2 YNNKEL (reference sequence). Trimming pared 5 bases from V and 4 bases from J, leaving 11 bases between. The CDR3 nucleotides are TGTGCCAGCAGCTTACCCAGGGGCACTGAAGCTTTCTTT. It is translated as CASSLPRGTEAFF.

The chain has TRBV20-1 and TRBJ2-7; D not resolved. The CDR3 totals 14 residues. V was pared by 3 bases and J by 0 bases, with 12 bases between. Germline V gene sequence: CDR1 DFQATT, CDR2 SNEGSKA (reference sequence). The chain's CDR3 is CSARFDHLSYEQYF. The CDR3 coding sequence is TGCAGTGCTAGGTTCGATCACCTCTCCTACGAGCAGTACTTC.

This clonotype turned up a few times. This rearrangement joins TRBV3-1 to TRBJ2-5; 11 bases line up with TRBD2. Germline assignment: CDR1 LGHDT and CDR2 YNNKEL (reference sequence). The CDR3 has 17 residues. V lost 2 bases to trimming and J lost 1 base; unmatched junction nucleotides: 6. Written as DNA, the CDR3 is TGTGCCAGCAGCCAATCACTAGCGGGAGCTTCCCAAGAGACCCAGTACTTC. Amino acid sequence: CASSQSLAGASQETQYF.

This clonotype was counted many times. This rearrangement joins TRBV27 to TRBJ1-5; the D is unclear. Germline V gene data show CDR1 as MNHEY and CDR2 as SMNVEV (reference sequence). There are 16 residues in the CDR3. V dropped 4 bases and J dropped 2 bases, with 15 bases sitting between them. The CDR3 is CASSSLTGAGNQPQHF. The DNA of the CDR3 is TGTGCCAGCAGTTCCCTGACCGGAGCTGGCAATCAGCCCCAGCATTTT.

This clonotype has just a few counts. The DNA for the CDR3 is TGTGCCAGCAGTCCCAGGGAGGGCCTCTACGAGCAGTACTTC. Translating it yields CASSPREGLYEQYF. V gene TRBV27 combines with J gene TRBJ2-7; 7 nucleotides agree with TRBD2. After removal of 5 bases from V and 3 bases from J, the junction contained 7 bases not matched to a gene. The CDR3 totals 14 residues. Per germline, CDR1 MNHEY and CDR2 SMNVEV (reference sequence).

The chain is built from TRBV2 and TRBJ1-2; D may be TRBD1 (6 bases). CDR1 is SNHLY, CDR2 FYNNEI, per germline. V lost 6 bases and J 2 bases, leaving 19 bases between the germline ends. The CDR3 sequence is 16 residues long. The DNA of the CDR3 is TGTGCCAGCAGCCAGACCTCTAAAACAGGGAACTATGGCTACACCTTC. This translates into CASSQTSKTGNYGYTF. The full variable domain, rest sourced from reference TRBV2 and TRBJ1-2, is EPEVTQTPSHQVTQMGQEVILRCVPISNHLYFYWYRQILGQKVEFLVSFYNNEISEKSEIFDDQFSVERPDGSNFTLKIRSTKLEDSAMYFCASSQTSKTGNYGYTFGSGTRLTVV.

This clonotype was seen a single time. The V and J genes are TRBV7-6 and TRBJ2-7; tentative D call: TRBD1 (5 bases). The ends were cut back, 1 base at V and 6 bases at J, with 19 bases in the middle. The CDR3 runs 16 residues. Germline CDR1 SGHVS, CDR2 FNYEAQ. This chain's CDR3 is CASSLGSTALGVEQYF. The CDR3 bases are TGTGCCAGCAGCTTAGGGTCGACGGCCCTAGGGGTCGAGCAGTACTTC.

This clonotype was detected ten times or more. This sequence joins TRBV24-1 and TRBJ2-7, with D perhaps matching TRBD1 or TRBD2 (6 bases each). The CDR3 covers 16 residues. Trimming pared 6 bases from V and 1 base from J, leaving 18 bases between. Germline values: CDR1 KGHDR, CDR2 SFDVKD. The CDR3 DNA reads as TGTGCCACCAGTCCGTCCGGGAGAGGGGGTTCCTACGAGCAGTACTTC. This codes for CATSPSGRGGSYEQYF.

This clonotype was seen many times. The chain employs TRBV12-3 or TRBV12-4 and TRBJ1-5, with 7 bases fitting TRBD1. Trimming cost V 6 bases and J 2 bases; bases outside gene matches: 7. The CDR3 length is 15 residues. Written as DNA, the CDR3 is TGTGCCAGCAGGTCTCAGGGGGTAGGCAATCAGCCCCAGCATTTT. Protein sequence: CASRSQGVGNQPQHF.

This clonotype came up a few times. The chain carries TRBV30 and TRBJ1-4, with D perhaps matching TRBD1 (5 bases). Germline V gene lookup returns CDR1 GTSNPN and CDR2 SVGIG (reference sequence). The CDR3 has 14 amino acids. Trimming pared 0 bases from V and 2 bases from J, leaving 7 bases between. CDR3 coding DNA: TGTGCCTGGAGTGTTGGGGGGACTAATGAAAAACTGTTTTTT. It codes for CAWSVGGTNEKLFF.

This clonotype was found a few times. The V call is TRBV18, the J call TRBJ1-1; a possible D gene is TRBD1 (6 bases). The V end lost 1 base, the J end lost 0 bases, and 9 bases lay between the germline ends. CDR3 size: 15 residues. The germline gives CDR1 KGHSH, CDR2 LQKENI. The CDR3 protein is CASSPQGQMNTEAFF. CDR3 sequence (DNA): TGTGCCAGCTCACCACAGGGACAAATGAACACTGAAGCTTTCTTT.

A remark on this clonotype: A single base separates this from a much larger clone, so it may be a read error. The J gene is TRBJ2-7, the V gene TRBV6-1; the match to TRBD1 covers 8 bases. Per the germline V gene, CDR1 is MNHNS and CDR2 is SASEGT. CDR3 length: 14 residues. The CDR3 region is CASSPLTGTGEQCF. The CDR3 coding sequence is TGTGCCAGCAGTCCGCTGACTGGGACAGGCGAGCAGTGCTTC.

At least ten counts were recorded for this clonotype. This sequence joins TRBV2 and TRBJ2-5, with 12 positions matching TRBD2. In germline, CDR1 is SNHLY, CDR2 FYNNEI. The CDR3 totals 15 residues. The V gene end was trimmed by 6 bases and the J gene end by 4 bases; junction bases not matched to a gene: 6. CDR3 protein: CASRSSLAGGETQYF. Here the CDR3 DNA reads TGTGCCAGCAGGTCTTCACTAGCGGGAGGAGAGACCCAGTACTTC.

Note on this clonotype: One base away lies a much larger clone, so this may be a sequencing read error. V is TRBV19 and J is TRBJ2-6, with a tentative D call TRBD1 (5 bases). Germline CDR1 is LNHDA and CDR2 is SQIVND (reference sequence). This CDR3 has 15 amino acids. The V end was cut by 2 bases, the J end by 2 bases, with 7 bases between. DNA of the CDR3: TGTGCCAGTAGTATATCCAGGGCTGGGGCCAACGTCCTGACTTTC. Amino acids: CASSISRAGANVLTF.

This clonotype was counted between two and nine times. The chain has TRBV6-1 and TRBJ2-7; D is unclear. V was pared by 5 bases and J by 0 bases, with 8 bases between. Looked up from germline, CDR1 is MNHNS and CDR2 is SASEGT. The CDR3 extends over 13 amino acids. The CDR3 bases are TGTGCCAGCAGTCGTTCCGACTCCTACGAGCAGTACTTC. The encoded protein is CASSRSDSYEQYF.